This T cell receptor (beta chain) is from a study of beta chain features in type 1 diabetes. Study results and caveats: Shorter templates might be favored by PCR, and equally so in patients and in controls.

V was clipped by 7 bases and J by 5 bases; unmatched bases: 3. The CDR3 totals 14 residues. Germline CDR1 reads MNHEY; CDR2 reads SVGAGI. About this clone: Antigen: not known.

As every portion of the isolated RNA was reverse transcribed, the sequencing read expressed TCRB transcripts. An average of around 3.9 million reads was obtained for naive, central memory and regulatory T cell samples. Assay used: immunoSEQ multiplex PCR; TCRdb lists only in-frame clones, some missing. This sample has under 400,000 clones, with about 20% found just once. Each donor gave one heparinised blood draw averaging roughly 100 mL. Stem cell-like memory, regulatory, central memory and naive CD4+ cells were sorted via CD45RO/CCR7/CD25/CD127/CD95/CD27. The source of this sequence is a young woman in good health. The source material was naive CD4+ T cells from blood. V is TRBV6-5 and J is TRBJ2-1; 12 nucleotides agree with TRBD2. The CDR3 DNA reads as TGTGCCAGCAAGACTAGCGGGAGCCACAATGAGCAGTTCTTC. Translating it yields CASKTSGSHNEQFF.